This T cell receptor beta chain is drawn from a study of blood T cell repertoires in COVID-19. In the authors' methods: Estimated nucleated cell counts came from reference gene primer amplification. Sequencing used immunoSEQ multiplex PCR; TCRdb keeps in-frame clones, though not all of them. That table is the source of V, J and clone size, and D and trimming were worked out from the DNA. The sample records some 310,000 clones, about nine tenths being singletons. Adults between about 18 and 95 years of age took part from under 25 US areas. Recovered Cohort 3 donors showed two negative PCRs, clearance, or symptom resolution. Trimming stripped 1 base from V and 15 bases from J, with 20 bases between. The CDR3 extends over 14 amino acids. The germline V gene has CDR1 SGHKS and CDR2 YYEKEE (reference sequence).

This clonotype was sampled from a woman in her thirties who had recovered from COVID-19. Sample: PBMCs or T cells enriched from blood (not recorded which). The V call is TRBV5-5, the J call TRBJ1-5; D is perhaps TRBD1 (6 bases). The chain's CDR3 is CASSLLTGVPCGHF. CDR3 DNA sequence: TGTGCCAGCAGCTTGTTGACAGGTGTACCCTGTGGGCATTTT.